This T cell receptor (beta chain) is drawn from a study of T cell responses to AZD1222 COVID-19 vaccine. Points from the study as a whole: Only a handful of AZD1222 recipients, roughly 6 in all, had baseline seropositivity.

Concerning this clone: Its antigen remains unknown.

The protocol was immunoSEQ multiplex PCR, while the TCRdb copy is restricted to in-frame clones and leaves out a portion. The table lists some 96,000 clones, 70% to 90% of them singletons. CDR1 is MDHEN and CDR2 is SYDVKM in the germline V gene. V lost 3 bases, J lost 0 bases, and 17 bases lay in between. The CDR3 is 17 amino acids. Material: peripheral blood, obtained on day 0 of AZD1222 vaccination. The TCR comes from an adult in good health. V and J are TRBV28 and TRBJ1-1, with D unresolved. In nucleotides, the CDR3 is TGTGCCAGCAGTTTTTCTCCCCCAGGTCCGATGAACACTGAAGCTTTCTTT. As protein: CASSFSPPGPMNTEAFF.